The sequence of this TCR beta chain was determined in a study of early T cells in non-severe SARS-CoV-2 infection. Tagging with unique molecular identifiers was applied to individual cDNA molecules. One entry per CDR3 protein results from TCRdb running MiXCR on the 5' RACE reads. Altogether 75,000 to 90,000 distinct CDR3 sequences are present, 10% being singletons, with the ten largest covering 8% to 10%. This specimen consisted of whole blood, obtained at baseline. The receptor comes from an adult who was a healthcare worker with PCR-confirmed SARS-CoV-2 infection or an uninfected control (not recorded which).

Here the CDR3 reads CASSISFPGDRSGNTIYF. The CDR3 coding sequence is TGTGCCAGCTCAATCTCTTTCCCCGGGGACCGCTCTGGAAACACCATATATTTT. V gene TRBV27 combines with J gene TRBJ1-3; the D gene is possibly TRBD1 (5 bases). CDR3 length equals 18 residues. The germline V gene encodes CDR1 MNHEY and CDR2 SMNVEV (reference sequence). The ends were cut back, 8 bases at V and 0 bases at J, with 23 bases in the middle.